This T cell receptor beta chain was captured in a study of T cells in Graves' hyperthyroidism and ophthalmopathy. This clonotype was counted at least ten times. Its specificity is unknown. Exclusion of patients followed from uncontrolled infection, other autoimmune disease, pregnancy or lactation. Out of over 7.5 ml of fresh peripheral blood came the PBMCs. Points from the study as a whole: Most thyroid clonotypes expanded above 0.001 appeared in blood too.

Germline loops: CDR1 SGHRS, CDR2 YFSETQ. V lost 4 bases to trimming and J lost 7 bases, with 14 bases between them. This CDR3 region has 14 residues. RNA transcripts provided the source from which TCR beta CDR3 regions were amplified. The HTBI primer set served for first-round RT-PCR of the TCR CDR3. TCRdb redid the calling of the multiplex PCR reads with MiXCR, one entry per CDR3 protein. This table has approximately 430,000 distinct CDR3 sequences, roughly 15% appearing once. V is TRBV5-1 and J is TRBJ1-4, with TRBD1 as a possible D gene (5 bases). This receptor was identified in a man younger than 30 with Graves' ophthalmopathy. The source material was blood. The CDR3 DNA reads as TGCGCCAGCAGCGACGGGGCCCGAGGTGAAAAACTGTTTTTT. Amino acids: CASSDGARGEKLFF.